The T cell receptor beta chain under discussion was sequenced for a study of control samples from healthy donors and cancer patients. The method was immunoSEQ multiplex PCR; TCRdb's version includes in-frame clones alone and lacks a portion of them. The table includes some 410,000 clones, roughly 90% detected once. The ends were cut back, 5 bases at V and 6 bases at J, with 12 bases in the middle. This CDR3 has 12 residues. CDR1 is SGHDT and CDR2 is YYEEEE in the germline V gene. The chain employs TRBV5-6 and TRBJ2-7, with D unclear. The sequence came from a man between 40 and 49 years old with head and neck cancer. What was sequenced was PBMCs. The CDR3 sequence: CASRSDKVEQYF. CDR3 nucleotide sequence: TGTGCCAGCAGGTCAGATAAGGTCGAGCAGTACTTC.